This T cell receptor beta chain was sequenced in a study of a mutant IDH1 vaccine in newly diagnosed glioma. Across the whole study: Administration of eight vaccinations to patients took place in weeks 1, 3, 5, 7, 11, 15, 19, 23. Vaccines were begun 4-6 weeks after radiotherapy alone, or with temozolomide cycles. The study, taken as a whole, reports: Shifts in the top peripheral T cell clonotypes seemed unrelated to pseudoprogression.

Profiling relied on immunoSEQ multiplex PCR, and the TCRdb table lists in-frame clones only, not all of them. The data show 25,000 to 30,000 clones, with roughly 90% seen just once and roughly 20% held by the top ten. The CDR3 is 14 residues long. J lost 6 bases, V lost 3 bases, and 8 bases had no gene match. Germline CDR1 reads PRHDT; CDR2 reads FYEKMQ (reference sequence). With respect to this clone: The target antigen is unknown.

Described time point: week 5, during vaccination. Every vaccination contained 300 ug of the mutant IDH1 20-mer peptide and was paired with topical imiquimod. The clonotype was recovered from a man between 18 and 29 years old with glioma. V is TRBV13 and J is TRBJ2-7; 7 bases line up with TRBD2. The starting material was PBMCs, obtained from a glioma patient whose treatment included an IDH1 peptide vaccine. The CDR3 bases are TGTGCCAGCAGCTTCGGACTAGACATCTTCGAGCAGTACTTC. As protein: CASSFGLDIFEQYF.